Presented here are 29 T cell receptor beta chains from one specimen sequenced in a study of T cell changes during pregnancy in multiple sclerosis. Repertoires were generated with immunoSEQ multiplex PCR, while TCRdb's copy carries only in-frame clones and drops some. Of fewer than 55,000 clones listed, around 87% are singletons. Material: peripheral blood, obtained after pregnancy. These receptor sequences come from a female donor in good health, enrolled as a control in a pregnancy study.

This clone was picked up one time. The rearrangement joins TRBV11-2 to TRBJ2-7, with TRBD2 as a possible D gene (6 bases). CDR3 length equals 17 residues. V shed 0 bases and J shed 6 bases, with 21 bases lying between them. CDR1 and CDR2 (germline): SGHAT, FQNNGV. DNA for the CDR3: TGTGCCAGCAGCTTAGATGGAAAGCGGCCCTGGAGGGGCGAGCAGTACTTC. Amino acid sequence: CASSLDGKRPWRGEQYF.

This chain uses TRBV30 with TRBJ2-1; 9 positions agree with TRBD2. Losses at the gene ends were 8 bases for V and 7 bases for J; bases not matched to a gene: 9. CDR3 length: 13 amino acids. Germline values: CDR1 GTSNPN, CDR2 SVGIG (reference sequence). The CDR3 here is CAQSSGNGNEQFF. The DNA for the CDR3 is TGTGCCCAGTCTAGCGGGAATGGTAATGAGCAGTTCTTC.

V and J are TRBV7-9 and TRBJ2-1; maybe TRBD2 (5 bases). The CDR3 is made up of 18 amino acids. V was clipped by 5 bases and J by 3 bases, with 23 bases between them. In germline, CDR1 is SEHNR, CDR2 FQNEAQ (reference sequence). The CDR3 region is CASSTRLSLDGLYNEQFF. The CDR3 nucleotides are TGTGCCAGCAGCACCAGACTATCTCTGGATGGGCTCTACAATGAGCAGTTCTTC.

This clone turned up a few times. The CDR3 nucleotides are TGTGCCAGCAGCCAGGGACAGGGTGTTCTCTATGGCTACACCTTC. Amino acids: CASSQGQGVLYGYTF. This rearrangement joins TRBV7-2 to TRBJ1-2, with 9 bases that match TRBD1. Trimming removed 5 bases from V and 4 bases from J; junction bases left unmatched: 8. Looked up from germline, CDR1 is SGHTA and CDR2 is FQGNSA. The CDR3 length is 15 residues. The full variable domain, in which reference TRBV7-2 and TRBJ1-2 provide the parts outside the CDR3, is GAGVSQSPSNKVTEKGKDVELRCDPISGHTALYWYRQSLGQGLEFLIYFQGNSAPDKSGLPSDRFSAERTGGSVSTLTIQRTQQEDSAVYLCASSQGQGVLYGYTFGSGTRLTVV.

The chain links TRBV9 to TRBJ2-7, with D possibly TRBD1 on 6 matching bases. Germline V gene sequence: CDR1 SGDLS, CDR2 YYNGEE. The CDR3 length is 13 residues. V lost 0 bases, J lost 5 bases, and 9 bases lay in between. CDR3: CASSVGQGNEQYF. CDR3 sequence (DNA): TGTGCCAGCAGCGTAGGTCAGGGGAACGAGCAGTACTTC.

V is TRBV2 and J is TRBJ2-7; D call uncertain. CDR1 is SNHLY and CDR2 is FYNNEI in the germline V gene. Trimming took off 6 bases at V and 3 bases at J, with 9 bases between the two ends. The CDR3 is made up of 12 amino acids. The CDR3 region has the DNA TGTGCCAGCAGCCGGTCCGGCTACGAGCAGTACTTC. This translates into CASSRSGYEQYF.

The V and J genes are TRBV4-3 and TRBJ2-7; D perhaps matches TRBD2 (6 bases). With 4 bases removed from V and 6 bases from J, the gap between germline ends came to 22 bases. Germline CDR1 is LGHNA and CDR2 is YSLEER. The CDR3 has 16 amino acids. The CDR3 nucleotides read TGCGCCAGCAGCCGAACAACGACGGGGGTTAAGGCCGAGCAGTACTTC. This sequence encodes CASSRTTTGVKAEQYF.

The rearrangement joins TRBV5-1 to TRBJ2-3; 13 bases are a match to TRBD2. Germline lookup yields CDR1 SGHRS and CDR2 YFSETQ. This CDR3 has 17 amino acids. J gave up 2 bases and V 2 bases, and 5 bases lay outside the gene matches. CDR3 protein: CASSLATSGGFTDTQYF. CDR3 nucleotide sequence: TGCGCCAGCAGCTTAGCGACTAGCGGGGGGTTCACAGATACGCAGTATTTT.

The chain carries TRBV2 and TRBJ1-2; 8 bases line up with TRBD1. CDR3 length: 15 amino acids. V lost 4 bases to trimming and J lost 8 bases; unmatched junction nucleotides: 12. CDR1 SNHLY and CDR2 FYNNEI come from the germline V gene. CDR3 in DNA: TGTGCCAGCAGTGCAGGGGGCGTTGTTGGAGAAGGCTACACCTTC. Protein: CASSAGGVVGEGYTF.

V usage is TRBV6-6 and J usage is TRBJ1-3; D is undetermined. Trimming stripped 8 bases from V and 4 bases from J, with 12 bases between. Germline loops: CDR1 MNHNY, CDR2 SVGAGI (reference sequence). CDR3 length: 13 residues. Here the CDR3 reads CASDWAPGNTIYF. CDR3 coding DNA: TGTGCCAGCGATTGGGCGCCAGGAAACACCATATATTTT.

For the CDR3, the DNA is TGCGCCAGCAGCTCGACAGGGATGAACACTGAAGCTTTCTTT. Translated: CASSSTGMNTEAFF. The V gene is TRBV5-1, the J gene TRBJ1-1; 7 bases line up with TRBD1. The CDR3 totals 14 residues. CDR1 SGHRS and CDR2 YFSETQ come from the germline V gene. Trimming at V came to 3 bases and at J to 0 bases, leaving 2 bases not matched to a gene. Variable domain in full (rest from reference TRBV5-1 and TRBJ1-1): KAGVTQTPRYLIKTRGQQVTLSCSPISGHRSVSWYQQTPGQGLQFLFEYFSETQRNKGNFPGRFSGRQFSNSRSEMNVSTLELGDSALYLCASSSTGMNTEAFFGQGTRLTVV.

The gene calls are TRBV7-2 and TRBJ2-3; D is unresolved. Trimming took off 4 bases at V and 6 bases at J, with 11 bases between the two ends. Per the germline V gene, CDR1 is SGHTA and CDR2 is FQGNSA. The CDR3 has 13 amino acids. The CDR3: CASSSRIQDTQYF. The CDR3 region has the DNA TGTGCCAGCAGCTCTCGAATTCAGGATACGCAGTATTTT.

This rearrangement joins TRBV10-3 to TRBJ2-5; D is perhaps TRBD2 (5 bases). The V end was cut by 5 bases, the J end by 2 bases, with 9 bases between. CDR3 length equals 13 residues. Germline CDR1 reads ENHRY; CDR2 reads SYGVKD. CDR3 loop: CAISPREQETQYF. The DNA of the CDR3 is TGTGCCATCAGTCCGAGGGAGCAAGAGACCCAGTACTTC.

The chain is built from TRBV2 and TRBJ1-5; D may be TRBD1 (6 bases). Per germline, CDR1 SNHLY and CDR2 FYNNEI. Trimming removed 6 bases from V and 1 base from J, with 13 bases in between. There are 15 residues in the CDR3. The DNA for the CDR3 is TGTGCCAGCAGAGCAGGGGTGACGAGCAATCAGCCCCAGCATTTT. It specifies CASRAGVTSNQPQHF.

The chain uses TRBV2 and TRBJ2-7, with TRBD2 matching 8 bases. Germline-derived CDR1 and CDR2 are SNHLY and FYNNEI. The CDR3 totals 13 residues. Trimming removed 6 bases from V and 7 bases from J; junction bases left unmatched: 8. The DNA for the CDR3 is TGTGCCAGCAGCTCTCCGGGGGGGGGAGAGCAGTACTTC. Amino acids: CASSSPGGGEQYF.

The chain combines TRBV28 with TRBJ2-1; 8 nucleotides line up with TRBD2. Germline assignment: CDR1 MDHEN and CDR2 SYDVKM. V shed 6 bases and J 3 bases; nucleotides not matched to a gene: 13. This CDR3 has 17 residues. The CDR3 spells CASRVRTSLLVYNEQFF. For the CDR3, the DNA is TGTGCCAGCAGGGTCCGGACTAGCCTTTTAGTCTACAATGAGCAGTTCTTC.

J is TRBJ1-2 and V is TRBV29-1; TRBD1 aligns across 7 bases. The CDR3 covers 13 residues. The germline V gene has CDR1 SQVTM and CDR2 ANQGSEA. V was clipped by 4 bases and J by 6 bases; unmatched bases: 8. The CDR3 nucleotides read TGCAGCGTTGGAGAGGGACAGAGGAATGGCTACACCTTC. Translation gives CSVGEGQRNGYTF.

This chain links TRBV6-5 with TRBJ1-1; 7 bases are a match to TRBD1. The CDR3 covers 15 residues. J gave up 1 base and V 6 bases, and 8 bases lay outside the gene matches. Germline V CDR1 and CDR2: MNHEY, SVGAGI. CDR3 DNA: TGTGCCAGCAGGGGTCAGGGACAGACGAACACTGAAGCTTTCTTT. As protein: CASRGQGQTNTEAFF.

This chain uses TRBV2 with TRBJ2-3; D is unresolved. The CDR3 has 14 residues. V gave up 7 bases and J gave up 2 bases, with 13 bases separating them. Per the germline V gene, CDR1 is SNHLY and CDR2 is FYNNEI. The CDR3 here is CASTYSVVTDTQYF. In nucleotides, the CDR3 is TGTGCCAGCACCTACAGTGTTGTCACAGATACGCAGTATTTT.

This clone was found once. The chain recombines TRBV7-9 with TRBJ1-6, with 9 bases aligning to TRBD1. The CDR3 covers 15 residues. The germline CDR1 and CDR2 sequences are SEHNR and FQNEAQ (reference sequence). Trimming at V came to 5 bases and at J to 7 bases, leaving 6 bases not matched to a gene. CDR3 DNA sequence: TGTGCCAGCAGCCCCCGGACAGGGGAGAATTCACCCCTCCACTTT. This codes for CASSPRTGENSPLHF.

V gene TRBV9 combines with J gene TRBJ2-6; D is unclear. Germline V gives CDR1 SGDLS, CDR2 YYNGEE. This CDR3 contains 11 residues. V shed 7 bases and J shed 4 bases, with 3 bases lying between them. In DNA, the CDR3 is TGTGCCAGCCAGGGGGCCAACGTCCTGACTTTC. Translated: CASQGANVLTF.

CDR3 DNA sequence: TGTGCCAGCAGCCTCGGTCCCGCTGGAGTTGGGTACGAGCAGTACTTC. It specifies CASSLGPAGVGYEQYF. The chain couples TRBV4-2 to TRBJ2-7; no definite D call. The V end lost 4 bases, the J end lost 4 bases, and 20 bases lay between the germline ends. Germline lookup yields CDR1 LGHNA and CDR2 YNFKEQ. The CDR3 runs 16 residues.

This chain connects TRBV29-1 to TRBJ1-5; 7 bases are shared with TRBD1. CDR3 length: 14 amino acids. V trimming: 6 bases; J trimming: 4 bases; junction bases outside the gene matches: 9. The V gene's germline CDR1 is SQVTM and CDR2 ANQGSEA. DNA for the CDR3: TGCAGCGTCGCCGGGACAGAGATAAATCAGCCCCAGCATTTT. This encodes CSVAGTEINQPQHF.

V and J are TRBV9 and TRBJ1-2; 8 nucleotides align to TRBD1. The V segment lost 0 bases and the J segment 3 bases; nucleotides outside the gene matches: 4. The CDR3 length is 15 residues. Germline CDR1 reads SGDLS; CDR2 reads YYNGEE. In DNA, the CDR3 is TGTGCCAGCAGCGTAGTGGCAGGGGGCGACTATGGCTACACCTTC. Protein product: CASSVVAGGDYGYTF.

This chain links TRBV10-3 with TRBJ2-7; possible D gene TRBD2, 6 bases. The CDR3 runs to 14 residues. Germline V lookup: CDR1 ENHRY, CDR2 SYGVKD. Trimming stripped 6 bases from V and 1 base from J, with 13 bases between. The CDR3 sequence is CAISRRGPSYEQYF. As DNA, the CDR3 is TGTGCCATCAGCCGGCGGGGACCGTCCTACGAGCAGTACTTC.

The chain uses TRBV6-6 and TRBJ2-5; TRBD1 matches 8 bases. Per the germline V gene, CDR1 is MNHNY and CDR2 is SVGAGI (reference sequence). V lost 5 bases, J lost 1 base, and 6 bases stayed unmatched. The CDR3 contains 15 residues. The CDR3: CASSAGQDFQETQYF. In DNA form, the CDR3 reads TGTGCCAGCAGTGCGGGACAGGACTTCCAAGAGACCCAGTACTTC.

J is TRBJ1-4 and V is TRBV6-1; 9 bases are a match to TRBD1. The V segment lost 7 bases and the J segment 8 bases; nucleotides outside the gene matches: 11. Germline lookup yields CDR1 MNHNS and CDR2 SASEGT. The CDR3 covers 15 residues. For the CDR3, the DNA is TGTGCCAGCACCAAAGGACAGGGGATCATGGAAAAACTGTTTTTT. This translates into CASTKGQGIMEKLFF.

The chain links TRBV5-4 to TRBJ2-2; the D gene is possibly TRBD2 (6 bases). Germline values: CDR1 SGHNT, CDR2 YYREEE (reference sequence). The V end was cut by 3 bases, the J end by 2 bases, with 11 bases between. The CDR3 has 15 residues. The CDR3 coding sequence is TGTGCCAGCAGCTCCATGCGGGACAACACCGGGGAGCTGTTTTTT. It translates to CASSSMRDNTGELFF. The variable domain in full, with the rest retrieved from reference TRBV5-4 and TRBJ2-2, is ETGVTQSPTHLIKTRGQQVTLRCSSQSGHNTVSWYQQALGQGPQFIFQYYREEENGRGNFPPRFSGLQFPNYSSELNVNALELDDSALYLCASSSMRDNTGELFFGEGSRLTVL.

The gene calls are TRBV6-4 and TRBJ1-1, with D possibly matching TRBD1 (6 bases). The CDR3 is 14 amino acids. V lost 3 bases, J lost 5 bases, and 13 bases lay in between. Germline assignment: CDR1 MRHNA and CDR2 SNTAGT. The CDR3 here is CASSEGGGATEAFF. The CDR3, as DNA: TGTGCCAGCAGTGAGGGAGGGGGGGCAACTGAAGCTTTCTTT.